This entry features one TCR beta chain sequence. Antigen specificity is unknown. Per the germline V gene, CDR1 is WNHNN and CDR2 is SYGVQD (reference sequence). The CDR3 totals 17 residues. Trimming took off 0 bases at V and 9 bases at J, with 24 bases between the two ends. PCR employed 60 Vbeta and 13 Jbeta primers. Sequencing was performed with immunoSEQ multiplex PCR; in TCRdb, only in-frame clones are kept and a portion is missing. The data show approximately 120,000 clones, 73% seen once. The sample comes from a study of cytomegalovirus exposure and HLA in healthy donors. Findings of the study overall: Reports credit the classifier with highly specific, highly sensitive diagnosis of cytomegalovirus status. Sequencing likely produced, as an artifact, a cluster of highly shared sequence variants.

The receptor's source is a man aged 35 to 55 in good health and CMV-seronegative. Sequences were obtained from PBMCs. The chain is built from TRBV10-1 and TRBJ2-7; D is perhaps TRBD2 (6 bases). As DNA, the CDR3 is TGCGCCAGCAGTGAGTCTGGTGGTGGGGGGACTCCCCCAGGGCAGTACTTC. Protein sequence: CASSESGGGGTPPGQYF.